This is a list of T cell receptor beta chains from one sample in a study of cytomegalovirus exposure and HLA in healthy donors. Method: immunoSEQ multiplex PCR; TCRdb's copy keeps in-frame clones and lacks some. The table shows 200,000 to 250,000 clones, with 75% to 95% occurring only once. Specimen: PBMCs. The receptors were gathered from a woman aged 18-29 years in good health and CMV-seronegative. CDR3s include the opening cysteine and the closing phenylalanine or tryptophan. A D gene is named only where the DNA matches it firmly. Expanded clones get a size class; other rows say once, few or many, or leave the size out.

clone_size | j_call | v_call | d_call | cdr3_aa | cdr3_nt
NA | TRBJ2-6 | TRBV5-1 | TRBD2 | CASTKGIAGVSGANVLTF | TGCGCCAGCACCAAAGGGATAGCGGGAGTCTCTGGGGCCAACGTCCTGACTTTC
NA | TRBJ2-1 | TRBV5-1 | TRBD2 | CASSIGTSGNYNEQFF | TGCGCCAGCAGCATAGGGACTAGCGGGAACTACAATGAGCAGTTCTTC
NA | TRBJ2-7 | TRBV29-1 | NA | CSFRTGNSYEQYF | TGCAGCTTCCGAACAGGGAACTCCTACGAGCAGTACTTC
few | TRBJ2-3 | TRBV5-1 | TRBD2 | CASSLTSDTDTQYF | TGCGCCAGCAGCTTGACTAGCGACACAGATACGCAGTATTTT
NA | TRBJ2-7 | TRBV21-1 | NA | CASIQVYYEQYF | TGTGCCAGCATTCAGGTCTACTACGAGCAGTACTTC
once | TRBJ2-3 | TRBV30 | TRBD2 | CAWAAGLAGGADTQYF | TGTGCCTGGGCCGCGGGACTAGCGGGAGGGGCAGATACGCAGTATTTT
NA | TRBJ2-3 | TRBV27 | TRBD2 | CASSFFWEGSSGNVEQYF | TGTGCCAGCAGTTTCTTCTGGGAGGGGTCTAGCGGGAACGTCGAGCAGTATTTT
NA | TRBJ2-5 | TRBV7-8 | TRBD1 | CASSVTGGGETQYF | TGTGCCAGCAGCGTGACAGGGGGCGGAGAGACCCAGTACTTC
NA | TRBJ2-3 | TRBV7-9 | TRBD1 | CASSRLVGQGTDTQYF | TGTGCCAGCAGTCGATTGGTAGGACAGGGCACAGATACGCAGTATTTT
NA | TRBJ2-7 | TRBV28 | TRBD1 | CASRQGAYEQYF | TGTGCCAGCAGACAGGGGGCGTACGAGCAGTACTTC
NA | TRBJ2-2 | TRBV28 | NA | CASSLPFQGTGELFF | TGTGCCAGCAGTTTACCTTTTCAGGGGACCGGGGAGCTGTTTTTT
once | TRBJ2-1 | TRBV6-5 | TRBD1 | CASSQGVNEQFF | TGTGCCAGCAGTCAGGGGGTCAATGAGCAGTTCTTC
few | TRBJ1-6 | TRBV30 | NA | CAWSVNRNSPLHF | TGTGCCTGGAGTGTAAATCGTAATTCACCCCTCCACTTT
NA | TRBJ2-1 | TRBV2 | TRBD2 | CASSNSGSLYNEQFF | TGTGCCAGCAGCAATAGCGGGAGTCTCTACAATGAGCAGTTCTTC
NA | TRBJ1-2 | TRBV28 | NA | CASSSLDRNYGYTF | TGTGCCAGCAGTTCTCTGGACAGAAACTATGGCTACACCTTC
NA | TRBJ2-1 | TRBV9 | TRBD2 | CASSGRLAVLDEQFF | TGTGCCAGCAGCGGGCGGCTAGCGGTCCTGGATGAGCAGTTCTTC
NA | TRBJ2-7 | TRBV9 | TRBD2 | CASSVRAGMAYEQYF | TGTGCCAGCAGCGTTAGAGCGGGAATGGCGTACGAGCAGTACTTC
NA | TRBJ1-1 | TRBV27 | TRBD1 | CASSTLTGLGSGAFF | TGTGCCAGCAGTACTCTGACAGGGTTGGGGTCGGGAGCTTTCTTT
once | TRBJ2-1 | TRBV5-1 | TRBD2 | CASSSQLAGLYNEQFF | TGCGCCAGCAGCTCACAACTAGCGGGATTATACAATGAGCAGTTCTTC
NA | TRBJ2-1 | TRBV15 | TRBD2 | CATSVRAGGLSNEQFF | TGTGCCACCAGCGTAAGAGCGGGAGGGCTGAGTAATGAGCAGTTCTTC
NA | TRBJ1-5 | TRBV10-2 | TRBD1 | CASRVLGGEGENQPQHF | TGCGCCAGCAGGGTGCTAGGGGGCGAGGGGGAGAATCAGCCCCAGCATTTT
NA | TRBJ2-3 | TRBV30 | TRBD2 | CAWSRLAGVMLADTQYF | TGTGCCTGGTCCCGACTAGCGGGAGTTATGTTGGCAGATACGCAGTATTTT
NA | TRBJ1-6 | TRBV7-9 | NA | CASSSSPKPSPLHF | TGTGCCAGCAGCTCTTCGCCAAAGCCTTCACCCCTCCACTTT
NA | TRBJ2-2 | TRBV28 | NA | CASSFDSFNTGELFF | TGTGCCAGCAGTTTTGACAGTTTTAACACCGGGGAGCTGTTTTTT
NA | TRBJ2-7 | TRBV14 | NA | CASSLSAQGGEQYF | TGTGCCAGCAGCCTCAGCGCCCAGGGGGGCGAGCAGTACTTC
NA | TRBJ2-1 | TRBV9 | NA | CASSAHILAPNEQFF | TGTGCCAGCAGCGCCCACATCCTGGCACCGAATGAGCAGTTCTTC
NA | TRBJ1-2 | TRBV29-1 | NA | CSAKGVKGYTF | TGCAGCGCCAAAGGAGTGAAAGGCTACACCTTC
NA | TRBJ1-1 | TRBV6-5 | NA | CASSYGGDTEAFF | TGTGCCAGCAGTTACGGGGGCGACACTGAAGCTTTCTTT
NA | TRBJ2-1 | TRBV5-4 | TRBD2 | CASTPARTSHNEQFF | TGTGCCAGCACCCCCGCTCGGACTAGCCACAATGAGCAGTTCTTC
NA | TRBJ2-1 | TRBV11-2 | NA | CASSLGFRMTAGQFF | TGTGCCAGCAGCTTAGGATTCCGAATGACAGCCGGGCAGTTCTTC
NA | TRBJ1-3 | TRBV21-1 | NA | CASSIVSQGSLGF | TGTGCCAGCAGCATTGTTAGCCAGGGCTCTCTCGGTTTT
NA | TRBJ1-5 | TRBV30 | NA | CAWSPRPGGGNQPQHF | TGTGCCTGGAGTCCCCGTCCGGGTGGAGGCAATCAGCCCCAGCATTTT
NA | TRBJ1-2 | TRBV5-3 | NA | CARSLFYRGIIYHGYTF | TGTGCCAGAAGCTTGTTCTATAGGGGGATCATATACCATGGCTACACCTTC